The 28 T cell receptor beta chains presented below share a single source sample, sequenced in a study of T cells after posttransplantation cyclophosphamide. The naive gate required viable CD3+CD4+ or CD3+CD8+ cells with CCR7+CD45RA+CD45RO-CD95-CD27+CD28+ phenotype. Measured with immunoSEQ multiplex PCR; TCRdb has only the in-frame clones, and not every one. The table has tens of thousands of clones, 95% to 98% seen once; the top ten hold more than 0.15%. Sequenced material: naive CD4+ T cells sorted from PBMCs. The receptors were sampled from a man in his forties in good health, CMV-negative, and a related stem cell transplant donor.

The rearrangement uses TRBV19 and TRBJ2-7; 11 nucleotides line up with TRBD1. The J segment lost 4 bases and the V segment lost 5 bases, leaving 7 bases of the junction unmatched. The CDR3 sequence is 15 residues long. Germline CDR1 and CDR2: LNHDA and SQIVND (reference sequence). CDR3 amino acids: CASSARTGGRYEQYF. CDR3 bases: TGTGCCAGTAGTGCCCGGACAGGGGGCAGGTACGAGCAGTACTTC.

This clone was seen once. V and J are TRBV7-2 and TRBJ2-1, with D possibly matching TRBD2 (6 bases). Deletions cut 5 bases from V and 12 bases from J, with 20 bases between. Looked up from germline, CDR1 is SGHTA and CDR2 is FQGNSA. This CDR3 is 14 amino acids long. DNA of the CDR3: TGTGCCAGCAGCGCACTCCCGACTAGTTCTAGGCAGTTCTTC. Encoded protein: CASSALPTSSRQFF.

The V and J genes are TRBV19 and TRBJ2-5; TRBD2 matches 9 bases. CDR1 is LNHDA and CDR2 is SQIVND in the germline V gene (reference sequence). The CDR3 is 14 residues long. Trimming removed 4 bases from V and 9 bases from J; junction bases left unmatched: 9. The CDR3 DNA reads as TGTGCCAGTAGTAACCCGGGACTAGCTGAGTCCCAGTACTTC. This translates into CASSNPGLAESQYF. Using reference TRBV19 and TRBJ2-5 for the parts outside the CDR3, the full variable domain is DGGITQSPKYLFRKEGQNVTLSCEQNLNHDAMYWYRQDPGQGLRLIYYSQIVNDFQKGDIAEGYSVSREKKESFPLTVTSAQKNPTAFYLCASSNPGLAESQYFGPGTRLLVL.

This chain uses TRBV18 with TRBJ1-4; 8 bases are a match to TRBD1. This CDR3 has 14 residues. Germline V CDR1 and CDR2: KGHSH, LQKENI. V dropped 2 bases and J dropped 7; count of bases not matched to a gene: 3. In nucleotides, the CDR3 is TGTGCCAGCTCACCAGACAGGGGTCTTGAAAAACTGTTTTTT. Translating it yields CASSPDRGLEKLFF.

This clone was seen once. This chain uses TRBV5-4 with TRBJ2-2; D is perhaps TRBD2 (6 bases). The CDR3 has 13 residues. V gave up 3 bases and J gave up 4 bases, with 7 bases separating them. Germline V lookup: CDR1 SGHNT, CDR2 YYREEE (reference sequence). The CDR3 loop reads CASSSGSTGELFF. The CDR3 DNA reads TGTGCCAGCAGCTCCGGGAGCACCGGGGAGCTGTTTTTT.

V is TRBV4-2 and J is TRBJ1-5, with 8 bases identical to TRBD1. This CDR3 has 17 amino acids. Losses at the gene ends were 4 bases for V and 1 base for J; bases not matched to a gene: 9. Germline V gives CDR1 LGHNA, CDR2 YNFKEQ. CDR3 loop: CASSLGDRFRSNQPQHF. The CDR3 nucleotides are TGTGCCAGCAGCCTCGGGGACAGGTTCAGGAGCAATCAGCCCCAGCATTTT.

The V call is TRBV18, the J call TRBJ2-3; TRBD2 agrees at 10 bases. J lost 3 bases, V lost 2 bases, and 5 bases had no gene match. CDR3 length: 16 amino acids. Germline V gene lookup returns CDR1 KGHSH and CDR2 LQKENI. The DNA of the CDR3 is TGTGCCAGCTCACCATATCTAGCGGGAGCTACAGATACGCAGTATTTT. Translating it yields CASSPYLAGATDTQYF.

The rearrangement uses TRBV29-1 and TRBJ2-5, with TRBD2 matching 7 bases. Trimming at V came to 0 bases and at J to 1 base, leaving 2 bases not matched to a gene. CDR1 and CDR2 from the germline V gene are SQVTM and ANQGSEA. CDR3 length: 14 residues. CDR3 sequence reads: CSVEDGGSQETQYF. In nucleotides, the CDR3 is TGCAGCGTTGAAGACGGGGGGTCCCAAGAGACCCAGTACTTC.

The chain is built from TRBV9 and TRBJ1-4; 8 nucleotides match TRBD1. There are 13 residues in the CDR3. V lost 2 bases, J lost 8 bases, and 2 bases stayed unmatched. Germline V lookup: CDR1 SGDLS, CDR2 YYNGEE. In nucleotides, the CDR3 is TGTGCCAGCAGCGTCGGGACAGGAGAAAAACTGTTTTTT. Protein product: CASSVGTGEKLFF.

The chain is built from TRBV5-4 and TRBJ2-1, with 10 bases lining up with TRBD1. Germline V gene sequence: CDR1 SGHNT, CDR2 YYREEE (reference sequence). This CDR3 is built from 16 residues. V gave up 3 bases and J gave up 6 bases; unmatched junction bases: 9. DNA of the CDR3: TGTGCCAGCAGCTCTCGGCTAGGGACAGGGGCCAATGAGCAGTTCTTC. The encoded protein is CASSSRLGTGANEQFF.

The rearrangement links TRBV5-5 to TRBJ2-5; D unclear. The CDR3 runs to 16 residues. V was cut by 6 bases and J by 4 bases, with 22 bases left in between. Germline assignment: CDR1 SGHKS and CDR2 YYEKEE (reference sequence). CDR3 DNA sequence: TGTGCCAGCACCTTAGGAGACTCCGATCTCACAGAGACCCAGTACTTC. Protein sequence: CASTLGDSDLTETQYF.

J is TRBJ1-2 and V is TRBV18; a weak D match, TRBD1 (5 bases). Trimming shortened V by 2 bases and J by 6 bases, and 7 bases separated the two germline ends. CDR3 length: 12 amino acids. CDR1 and CDR2 from the germline V gene are KGHSH and LQKENI. CDR3 amino acids: CASSPMTDGYTF. The CDR3 DNA follows: TGTGCCAGCTCACCAATGACAGATGGCTACACCTTC.

The chain couples TRBV5-1 to TRBJ2-2; 7 nucleotides align to TRBD1. The CDR3 extends over 17 amino acids. V gave up 2 bases and J gave up 0 bases; unmatched junction bases: 7. The germline gives CDR1 SGHRS, CDR2 YFSETQ. This CDR3 is CASSFPTGQSNTGELFF. CDR3 DNA: TGCGCCAGCAGCTTTCCTACGGGACAGTCGAACACCGGGGAGCTGTTTTTT.

In this sample, this clone turned up once. This chain connects TRBV11-2 to TRBJ2-3, with 8 bases that match TRBD1. CDR1 is SGHAT, CDR2 FQNNGV, per germline. The CDR3 is 16 amino acids. The V gene end was trimmed by 5 bases and the J gene end by 3 bases; junction bases not matched to a gene: 10. The CDR3 DNA sequence: TGTGCCAGCAGCCTTGGGACGCGACAGGGGACAGATACGCAGTATTTT. It translates to CASSLGTRQGTDTQYF.

The genes are TRBV5-8 and TRBJ1-6; tentative D call: TRBD1 (6 bases). With 4 bases removed from V and 2 bases from J, the gap between germline ends came to 16 bases. This CDR3 region has 17 residues. Germline CDR1 reads SGHTS; CDR2 reads YDEGEE. As DNA, the CDR3 is TGTGCCAGCAGCCTAGAAGGGGGTAGCACCTATAATTCACCCCTCCACTTT. Translating gives CASSLEGGSTYNSPLHF.

The chain joins TRBV15 to TRBJ1-1; possibly TRBD1 for D (5 bases). CDR1 LNHNV and CDR2 YYDKDF come from the germline V gene (reference sequence). The CDR3 length is 16 residues. V lost 1 base and J lost 1, with 13 bases in between. The CDR3 is CATSRGGWQGNTEAFF. CDR3 sequence (DNA): TGTGCCACCAGCAGAGGTGGCTGGCAGGGGAACACTGAAGCTTTCTTT.

The chain is built from TRBV7-8 and TRBJ2-7, with D possibly being TRBD2 (7 bases). Germline loops: CDR1 SGHVS, CDR2 FQNEAQ. The CDR3 consists of 18 residues. The V end was cut by 3 bases, the J end by 3 bases, with 24 bases between. The CDR3 DNA is TGTGCCAGCAGCTTTCGGGCCTGGGGCGGGGGCTTCTTCTACGAGCAGTACTTC. Amino acids: CASSFRAWGGGFFYEQYF.

The chain couples TRBV28 to TRBJ2-7; possibly TRBD1 for D (5 bases). V was clipped by 1 base and J by 7 bases, with 23 bases between them. The CDR3 loop spans 17 amino acids. Germline CDR1 reads MDHEN; CDR2 reads SYDVKM. The CDR3 bases are TGTGCCAGCAGTTTATTTCCTCGAGGCAGGGTCTCAACTGAGCAGTACTTC. Its protein product is CASSLFPRGRVSTEQYF. Complete variable domain (other parts from reference TRBV28 and TRBJ2-7): DVKVTQSSRYLVKRTGEKVFLECVQDMDHENMFWYRQDPGLGLRLIYFSYDVKMKEKGDIPEGYSVSREKKERFSLILESASTNQTSMYLCASSLFPRGRVSTEQYFGPGTRLTVT.

The rearrangement joins TRBV10-3 to TRBJ2-4; TRBD2 agrees at 7 bases. The CDR3 extends over 14 amino acids. Germline assignment: CDR1 ENHRY and CDR2 SYGVKD. Trimming took 4 bases from V and 6 from J; bases not matched to a gene: 6. The CDR3 sequence is CAISGGGRGNIQYF. The CDR3 DNA follows: TGTGCCATCAGTGGGGGGGGACGGGGAAACATTCAGTACTTC.

J is TRBJ1-1 and V is TRBV10-3; the match to TRBD1 covers 7 bases. Per germline, CDR1 ENHRY and CDR2 SYGVKD. After removal of 8 bases from V and 3 bases from J, the junction contained 6 bases not matched to a gene. The CDR3 consists of 13 residues. The CDR3 reads CAIRGTEDTEAFF. The CDR3 DNA reads as TGTGCCATCCGTGGGACAGAAGACACTGAAGCTTTCTTT.

V and J are TRBV28 and TRBJ2-7, with TRBD2 as a possible D gene (7 bases). The CDR3 has 14 residues. Trimming removed 2 bases at V and 1 base at J, with 9 bases between. In germline, CDR1 is MDHEN, CDR2 SYDVKM. The CDR3 region is CASSLGGASYEQYF. The CDR3 DNA is TGTGCCAGCAGTTTAGGGGGGGCTTCCTACGAGCAGTACTTC.

CDR3 in amino acids: CASSLAGDRPQFF. DNA of the CDR3: TGTGCCAGCAGCCTAGCGGGCGACCGTCCCCAGTTCTTC. The J gene is TRBJ2-1, the V gene TRBV28, with 8 bases aligning to TRBD2. The CDR3 has 13 amino acids. The junction had 11 bases not matched to a gene; V was cut back by 6 bases and J by 13 bases. Per germline, CDR1 MDHEN and CDR2 SYDVKM.

The CDR3 DNA follows: TGTGCCAGCAGCTTCTCTCCCCTAGACGGGACTAGCGGGAGGGCCTACTTC. As protein: CASSFSPLDGTSGRAYF. The chain uses TRBV7-9 and TRBJ2-7; 16 bases fit TRBD2. The junction had 15 bases not matched to a gene; V was cut back by 3 bases and J by 13 bases. CDR3 length equals 17 residues. The germline gives CDR1 SEHNR, CDR2 FQNEAQ (reference sequence).

The chain combines TRBV6-5 with TRBJ1-4, with D maybe TRBD1 (6 bases). V lost 6 bases and J 8 bases, leaving 13 bases between the germline ends. Germline CDR1 is MNHEY and CDR2 is SVGAGI. The CDR3 has 13 residues. CDR3 coding DNA: TGTGCCAGCAGCGGGGGGCGACACGAAAAACTGTTTTTT. It is translated as CASSGGRHEKLFF.

The gene calls are TRBV7-2 and TRBJ2-5; 8 positions match TRBD2. V lost 3 bases to trimming and J lost 8 bases; unmatched junction nucleotides: 11. Germline CDR1 and CDR2: SGHTA and FQGNSA. The CDR3 contains 15 residues. CDR3 loop: CASSFNPRGGDTQYF. The CDR3 DNA is TGTGCCAGCAGCTTCAACCCTCGGGGGGGGGATACCCAGTACTTC.

The CDR3 loop reads CASSAAQYRGPLGTDTQYF. CDR3 coding DNA: TGTGCCAGCAGCGCGGCCCAGTACAGGGGGCCTTTAGGCACAGATACGCAGTATTTT. The chain carries TRBV7-9 and TRBJ2-3; 9 bases are shared with TRBD1. V was pared by 5 bases and J by 1 base, with 16 bases of the junction left unmatched. The CDR3 contains 19 residues. Germline V gene lookup returns CDR1 SEHNR and CDR2 FQNEAQ (reference sequence).

The rearrangement uses TRBV28 and TRBJ2-4; 11 positions match TRBD2. V lost 4 bases and J lost 2; bases outside the gene matches: 7. Germline assignment: CDR1 MDHEN and CDR2 SYDVKM. The CDR3 has 17 amino acids. This CDR3 is CASSYPGLADTKNIQYF. CDR3 nucleotide sequence: TGTGCCAGCAGTTACCCGGGACTAGCGGATACCAAAAACATTCAGTACTTC.

This sequence joins TRBV6-5 and TRBJ1-1; no clear D. The V and J ends lost 0 bases and 6 bases respectively, with 11 bases between them. In germline, CDR1 is MNHEY, CDR2 SVGAGI. This CDR3 region has 14 residues. CDR3: CASSYSRGQSEAFF. The CDR3 DNA reads as TGTGCCAGCAGTTACTCCCGAGGGCAGTCTGAAGCTTTCTTT.